Presented here are 18 T cell receptor beta chains from one specimen sequenced in a study of response to subunit inactivated influenza vaccine. One entry per CDR3 protein, called by TCRdb with MiXCR from the RT-PCR reads. The repertoire consists of more than 700,000 distinct CDR3 sequences, with around 20% occurring once and the leading ten covering roughly 10%. The sequencing used PBMCs from blood, collected around 5 days after vaccination. Every receptor here comes from a middle-aged man who received an inactivated influenza vaccine.

This clonotype has more than one count but fewer than ten. This chain joins TRBV6-1 and TRBJ1-2, with D unresolved. The length of the CDR3 is 14 residues. Per germline, CDR1 MNHNS and CDR2 SASEGT. V was pared by 6 bases and J by 4 bases, with 15 bases between. The CDR3 sequence: CASSQNPRVYGYTF. For the CDR3, the DNA is TGTGCCAGCAGCCAGAACCCTCGGGTCTATGGCTACACCTTC.

This clonotype was found a few times. The chain recombines TRBV7-2 with TRBJ2-1, with 8 bases matching TRBD2. The CDR3 extends over 16 amino acids. Trimming at V came to 5 bases and at J to 4 bases, leaving 10 bases not matched to a gene. From germline, CDR1 is SGHTA and CDR2 FQGNSA. CDR3 in amino acids: CASSPHPGLGYNEQFF. DNA for the CDR3: TGTGCCAGCAGCCCTCACCCGGGACTAGGTTACAATGAGCAGTTCTTC.

The genes are TRBV7-2 and TRBJ2-2; D is ambiguous. The CDR3 contains 15 residues. The V gene's germline CDR1 is SGHTA and CDR2 FQGNSA. V lost 6 bases, J lost 6 bases, and 17 bases lay in between. The CDR3 spells CASRYRPSVSGELFF. The CDR3 DNA reads as TGTGCCAGCAGGTACCGGCCCTCCGTTTCCGGGGAGCTGTTTTTT.

The rearrangement uses TRBV12-3 or TRBV12-4 and TRBJ2-5, with 14 bases that match TRBD2. The CDR3 contains 17 residues. With V trimmed by 5 bases and J by 4 bases, 9 bases remained unmatched. The CDR3 loop is CASSPGTSGGLGETQYF. The CDR3 DNA is TGTGCCAGCAGTCCCGGGACTAGCGGGGGTTTAGGAGAGACCCAGTACTTC.

The rearrangement joins TRBV5-1 to TRBJ2-5; D perhaps matches TRBD2 (6 bases). The CDR3 is 13 amino acids. With 4 bases removed from V and 4 bases from J, the gap between germline ends came to 11 bases. CDR1 SGHRS and CDR2 YFSETQ come from the germline V gene. CDR3 sequence: CASSTEGRETQYF. In nucleotides, the CDR3 is TGCGCCAGCAGCACGGAGGGCCGAGAGACCCAGTACTTC.

This sequence joins TRBV5-1 and TRBJ2-2, with D perhaps assigned TRBD1 or TRBD2 (5 bases each). The CDR3 is 15 amino acids. Trimming removed 4 bases at V and 5 bases at J, with 15 bases between. Germline loops: CDR1 SGHRS, CDR2 YFSETQ. CDR3 coding DNA: TGCGCCAGCAGCCCGGGACGGATGGGGACCGGGGAGCTGTTTTTT. It is translated as CASSPGRMGTGELFF.

The rearrangement uses TRBV20-1 and TRBJ1-3; no reliable D call. CDR1 is DFQATT, CDR2 SNEGSKA, per germline (reference sequence). Trimming removed 2 bases at V and 0 bases at J, with 20 bases between. This CDR3 has 18 residues. The chain's CDR3 is CSARPGGPDGSSGNTIYF. In nucleotides, the CDR3 is TGCAGTGCTAGACCTGGCGGTCCTGACGGGAGCTCTGGAAACACCATATATTTT.

This clonotype was observed a few times. V usage is TRBV4-2 and J usage is TRBJ2-7, with TRBD1 identical over 8 bases. CDR3 length equals 15 residues. CDR1 is LGHNA and CDR2 is YNFKEQ in the germline V gene. V lost 0 bases to trimming and J lost 3 bases; unmatched junction nucleotides: 4. The CDR3 loop is CASSQDPGGGYEQYF. CDR3 coding DNA: TGTGCCAGCAGCCAAGATCCAGGGGGCGGCTACGAGCAGTACTTC.

This chain uses TRBV19 with TRBJ1-1, with TRBD1 identical over 7 bases. With V trimmed by 7 bases and J by 1 base, 6 bases remained unmatched. This CDR3 is 14 amino acids long. CDR1 LNHDA and CDR2 SQIVND come from the germline V gene (reference sequence). The CDR3 protein is CASTTGTANTEAFF. The CDR3 DNA follows: TGTGCCAGTACCACCGGGACAGCGAACACTGAAGCTTTCTTT.

The chain couples TRBV24-1 to TRBJ2-1, with 7 bases matching TRBD2. Germline lookup yields CDR1 KGHDR and CDR2 SFDVKD. The CDR3 spans 14 residues. Unmatched junction bases numbered 13, after V lost 3 bases and J lost 15 bases. This chain's CDR3 is CATSDAGRNPSPFF. CDR3 DNA: TGTGCCACCAGTGATGCCGGGAGGAATCCCTCTCCGTTCTTC.

The chain joins TRBV4-3 to TRBJ2-1; D is ambiguous. Trimming removed 0 bases from V and 4 bases from J, with 10 bases in between. This CDR3 is built from 15 residues. CDR1 and CDR2 from the germline V gene are LGHNA and YSLEER. CDR3 DNA sequence: TGCGCCAGCAGCCAAGACCGTCCGGTTTACAATGAGCAGTTCTTC. Translation: CASSQDRPVYNEQFF.

The gene calls are TRBV12-3 or TRBV12-4 and TRBJ2-1; 9 bases are shared with TRBD1. Losses at the gene ends were 8 bases for V and 2 bases for J; bases not matched to a gene: 4. This CDR3 region has 14 residues. CDR3: CASYRDRAYNEQFF. The CDR3 nucleotides are TGTGCCAGCTACCGGGACAGGGCCTACAATGAGCAGTTCTTC.

This clonotype turned up a few times. The gene calls are TRBV20-1 and TRBJ2-1; maybe TRBD1 (6 bases). Deletions cut 4 bases from V and 5 bases from J, with 15 bases between. CDR1 is DFQATT, CDR2 SNEGSKA, per germline (reference sequence). This CDR3 region has 14 residues. CDR3 region: CSAIKDRNNNEQFF. DNA of the CDR3: TGCAGTGCTATAAAAGACAGGAACAACAATGAGCAGTTCTTC.

The chain joins TRBV5-1 to TRBJ2-3, with 13 positions matching TRBD2. V trimming: 3 bases; J trimming: 2 bases; junction bases outside the gene matches: 9. CDR1 and CDR2 (germline): SGHRS, YFSETQ. This CDR3 is built from 18 residues. CDR3 nucleotides: TGCGCCAGCAGCTCACGGCCGGGACTAGCGGGGTTCACAGATACGCAGTATTTT. The encoded protein is CASSSRPGLAGFTDTQYF.

The V and J genes are TRBV6-5 and TRBJ2-7, with a tentative D call TRBD2 (6 bases). V lost 0 bases and J 3 bases, leaving 12 bases between the germline ends. The length of the CDR3 is 15 residues. Per germline, CDR1 MNHEY and CDR2 SVGAGI. CDR3 protein: CASSYSTSSSYEQYF. DNA for the CDR3: TGTGCCAGCAGTTACTCCACTAGCTCGAGCTACGAGCAGTACTTC.

This clonotype was seen only a few times. V usage is TRBV7-9 and J usage is TRBJ2-1; weak D call: TRBD2 (5 bases). V was shortened by 4 bases and J by 0 bases, with 16 bases between the two germline ends. The CDR3 has 17 residues. Germline CDR1 and CDR2: SEHNR and FQNEAQ (reference sequence). CDR3 protein: CASSSPLGASSYNEQFF. The DNA for the CDR3 is TGTGCCAGCAGCTCCCCACTGGGAGCTAGCTCCTACAATGAGCAGTTCTTC.

This clonotype has only a few counts. The rearrangement links TRBV3-1 to TRBJ2-1, with D perhaps matching TRBD2 (6 bases). Per the germline V gene, CDR1 is LGHDT and CDR2 is YNNKEL (reference sequence). The CDR3 is 15 amino acids. The ends were cut back, 3 bases at V and 9 bases at J, with 18 bases in the middle. Here the CDR3 reads CASSHRDPGRGEQFF. The CDR3 DNA is TGTGCCAGCAGCCACCGGGACCCCGGGCGGGGTGAGCAGTTCTTC.

This chain links TRBV19 with TRBJ2-1; D is uncertain. The V and J ends lost 6 bases and 2 bases respectively, with 17 bases between them. The CDR3 totals 16 residues. CDR1 is LNHDA and CDR2 is SQIVND in the germline V gene (reference sequence). The CDR3 loop reads CASSLDGPRTYNEQFF. CDR3 DNA: TGTGCCAGTAGCCTAGACGGGCCTCGGACCTACAATGAGCAGTTCTTC.